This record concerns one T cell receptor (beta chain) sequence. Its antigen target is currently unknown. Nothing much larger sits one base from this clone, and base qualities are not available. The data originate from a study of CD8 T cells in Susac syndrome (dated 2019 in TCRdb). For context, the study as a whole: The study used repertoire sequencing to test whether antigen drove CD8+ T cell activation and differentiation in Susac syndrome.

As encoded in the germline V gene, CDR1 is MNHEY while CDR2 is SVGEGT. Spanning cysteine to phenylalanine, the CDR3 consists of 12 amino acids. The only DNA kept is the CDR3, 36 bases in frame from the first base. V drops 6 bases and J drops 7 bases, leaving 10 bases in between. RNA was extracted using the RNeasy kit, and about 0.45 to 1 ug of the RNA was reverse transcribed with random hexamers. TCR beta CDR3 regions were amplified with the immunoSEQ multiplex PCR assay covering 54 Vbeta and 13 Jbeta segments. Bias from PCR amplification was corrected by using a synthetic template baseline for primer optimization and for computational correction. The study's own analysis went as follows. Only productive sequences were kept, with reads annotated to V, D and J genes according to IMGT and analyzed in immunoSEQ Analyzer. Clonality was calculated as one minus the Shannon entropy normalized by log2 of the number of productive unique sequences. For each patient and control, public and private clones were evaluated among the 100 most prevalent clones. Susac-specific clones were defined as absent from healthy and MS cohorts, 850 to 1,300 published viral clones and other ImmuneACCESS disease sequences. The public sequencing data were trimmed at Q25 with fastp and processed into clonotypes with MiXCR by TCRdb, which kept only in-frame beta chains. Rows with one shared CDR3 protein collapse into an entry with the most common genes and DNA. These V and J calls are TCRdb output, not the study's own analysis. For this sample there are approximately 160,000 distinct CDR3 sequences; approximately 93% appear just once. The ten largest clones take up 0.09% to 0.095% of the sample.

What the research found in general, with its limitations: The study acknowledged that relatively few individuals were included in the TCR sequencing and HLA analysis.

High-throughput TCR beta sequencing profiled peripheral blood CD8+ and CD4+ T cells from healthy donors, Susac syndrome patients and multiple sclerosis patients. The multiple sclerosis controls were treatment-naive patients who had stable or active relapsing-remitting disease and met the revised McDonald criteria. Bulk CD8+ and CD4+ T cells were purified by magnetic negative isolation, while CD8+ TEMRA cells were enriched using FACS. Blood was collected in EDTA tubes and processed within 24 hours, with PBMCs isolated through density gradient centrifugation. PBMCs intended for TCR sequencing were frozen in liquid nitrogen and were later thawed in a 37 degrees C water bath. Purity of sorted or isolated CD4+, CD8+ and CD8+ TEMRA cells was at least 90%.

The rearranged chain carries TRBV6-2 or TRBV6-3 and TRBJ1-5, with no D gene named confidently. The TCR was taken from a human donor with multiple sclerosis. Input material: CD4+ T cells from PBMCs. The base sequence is TGTGCCAGCAGCCCCCGGGAACAGCCCCAGCATTTT. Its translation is CASSPREQPQHF.